This is a list of T cell receptor beta chains from one sample in a study of blood T cell repertoires in COVID-19. Sequenced by immunoSEQ multiplex PCR; TCRdb stores in-frame clones only, minus some. The data contain about 140,000 clones, 84% of them singletons. The sample consisted of PBMCs or T cells enriched from blood (not recorded which). The receptors derive from a woman aged 45-60 years with acute COVID-19. Each CDR3 is given with its conserved first and last residue. Fields, in order: clone size, D gene, J gene, V gene, CDR3 protein, CDR3 DNA. The D gene is left open where the match is weak. Clone size is shown for a subset of rows, as once, few, many or a class of expanded clone.

clone_size: NA; d_call: TRBD1; j_call: TRBJ2-6; v_call: TRBV7-9; cdr3_aa: CASSPTRTGSSGANVLTF; cdr3_nt: TGTGCCAGCAGCCCTACCAGGACAGGCAGCTCTGGGGCCAACGTCCTGACTTTC
clone_size: NA; d_call: NA; j_call: TRBJ1-2; v_call: TRBV4-1; cdr3_aa: CASSQEADRGYTF; cdr3_nt: TGCGCCAGCAGCCAAGAGGCGGACAGAGGCTACACCTTC
clone_size: NA; d_call: NA; j_call: TRBJ2-4; v_call: TRBV28; cdr3_aa: CASNGGAKNIQYF; cdr3_nt: TGTGCCAGTAACGGCGGAGCCAAAAACATTCAGTACTTC
clone_size: NA; d_call: TRBD1; j_call: TRBJ2-1; v_call: TRBV27; cdr3_aa: CASTNRGLNEQFF; cdr3_nt: TGTGCCAGCACAAATAGGGGGCTCAATGAGCAGTTCTTC
clone_size: NA; d_call: NA; j_call: TRBJ1-1; v_call: TRBV18; cdr3_aa: CASSPDNEAFF; cdr3_nt: TGTGCCAGCTCACCTGACAATGAAGCTTTCTTT
clone_size: NA; d_call: TRBD2; j_call: TRBJ2-7; v_call: TRBV5-1; cdr3_aa: CASSLRSGGGSGEQYF; cdr3_nt: TGCGCCAGCAGCTTGAGGTCGGGCGGGGGATCGGGGGAGCAGTACTTC
clone_size: NA; d_call: NA; j_call: TRBJ2-2; v_call: TRBV27; cdr3_aa: CASTEHSGAANTGELFF; cdr3_nt: TGTGCCAGCACCGAACACTCAGGGGCCGCGAACACCGGGGAGCTGTTTTTT
clone_size: once; d_call: NA; j_call: TRBJ2-7; v_call: TRBV12-3/TRBV12-4; cdr3_aa: CASSFQGANEQYF; cdr3_nt: TGTGCCAGCAGCTTTCAGGGTGCAAACGAGCAGTACTTC
clone_size: NA; d_call: TRBD1; j_call: TRBJ1-2; v_call: TRBV27; cdr3_aa: CASSLGQGDYGYTF; cdr3_nt: TGTGCCAGCAGTTTAGGACAGGGTGATTATGGCTACACCTTC
clone_size: once; d_call: NA; j_call: TRBJ1-4; v_call: TRBV25-1; cdr3_aa: CASSDTGIQINEKLFF; cdr3_nt: TGTGCCAGCAGTGACACAGGGATTCAGATTAATGAAAAACTGTTTTTT
clone_size: NA; d_call: NA; j_call: TRBJ1-2; v_call: TRBV7-9; cdr3_aa: CASTPEGLGGYTF; cdr3_nt: TGTGCCAGCACCCCGGAGGGTCTCGGTGGCTACACCTTC
clone_size: NA; d_call: TRBD2; j_call: TRBJ2-5; v_call: TRBV11-1; cdr3_aa: CASSRQASGLGTQYF; cdr3_nt: TGTGCCAGCAGCCGACAAGCTAGCGGTCTGGGGACCCAGTACTTC
clone_size: NA; d_call: NA; j_call: TRBJ1-5; v_call: TRBV27; cdr3_aa: CASRRAAYNQPQHF; cdr3_nt: TGTGCCAGCCGGCGGGCGGCTTACAATCAGCCCCAGCATTTT
clone_size: NA; d_call: TRBD2; j_call: TRBJ2-1; v_call: TRBV7-8; cdr3_aa: CASSSVAGGRFNEQFF; cdr3_nt: TGTGCCAGCAGCTCGGTAGCGGGTGGGAGATTTAATGAGCAGTTCTTC
clone_size: NA; d_call: TRBD2; j_call: TRBJ2-1; v_call: TRBV2; cdr3_aa: CASEGLADYNEQFF; cdr3_nt: TGTGCCAGCGAGGGACTAGCGGATTACAATGAGCAGTTCTTC
clone_size: NA; d_call: TRBD2; j_call: TRBJ2-3; v_call: TRBV30; cdr3_aa: CAFRGGPSDTQYF; cdr3_nt: TGTGCCTTCCGGGGGGGGCCGTCGGATACGCAGTATTTT
clone_size: few; d_call: TRBD1; j_call: TRBJ1-6; v_call: TRBV2; cdr3_aa: CASSAGTGDSPLHF; cdr3_nt: TGTGCCAGCAGCGCCGGGACAGGGGATTCACCCCTCCACTTT
clone_size: NA; d_call: TRBD2; j_call: TRBJ2-4; v_call: TRBV19; cdr3_aa: CASSDMGTSGPFGDIQYF; cdr3_nt: TGTGCCAGTAGTGATATGGGGACTAGCGGCCCATTTGGGGACATTCAGTACTTC
clone_size: NA; d_call: NA; j_call: TRBJ2-1; v_call: TRBV7-3; cdr3_aa: CASSSPFGGESYNEQFF; cdr3_nt: TGTGCCAGCAGCTCCCCCTTTGGCGGAGAGTCCTACAATGAGCAGTTCTTC
clone_size: few; d_call: TRBD1; j_call: TRBJ1-5; v_call: TRBV10-3; cdr3_aa: CAIRDRGPNQPQHF; cdr3_nt: TGTGCCATCAGGGACAGGGGTCCGAATCAGCCCCAGCATTTT
clone_size: NA; d_call: NA; j_call: TRBJ2-7; v_call: TRBV11-1; cdr3_aa: CASSPVLTYYEQYF; cdr3_nt: TGTGCCAGCAGCCCCGTCTTGACTTACTACGAGCAGTACTTC
clone_size: NA; d_call: TRBD1; j_call: TRBJ2-7; v_call: TRBV5-1; cdr3_aa: CASSDGQGGYEQYF; cdr3_nt: TGCGCCAGCAGCGACGGACAGGGTGGTTACGAGCAGTACTTC
clone_size: NA; d_call: NA; j_call: TRBJ2-5; v_call: TRBV11-3; cdr3_aa: CASSHLHGVGFQETQYF; cdr3_nt: TGTGCCAGCAGTCACCTGCACGGGGTAGGATTCCAAGAGACCCAGTACTTC
clone_size: NA; d_call: NA; j_call: TRBJ1-2; v_call: TRBV30; cdr3_aa: CAWSVTVYGYTF; cdr3_nt: TGTGCCTGGAGTGTCACAGTCTATGGCTACACCTTC
clone_size: NA; d_call: NA; j_call: TRBJ2-1; v_call: TRBV27; cdr3_aa: CASRGSGRVPYNEQFF; cdr3_nt: TGTGCCAGCAGGGGAAGCGGGCGGGTCCCCTACAATGAGCAGTTCTTC
clone_size: NA; d_call: NA; j_call: TRBJ1-6; v_call: TRBV5-6; cdr3_aa: CASSFRDTSISPLHF; cdr3_nt: TGTGCCAGCAGCTTCCGGGACACCTCGATTTCACCCCTCCACTTT
clone_size: NA; d_call: TRBD1; j_call: TRBJ1-1; v_call: TRBV6-1; cdr3_aa: CASSDPNGGGIAEAFF; cdr3_nt: TGTGCCAGCAGTGATCCAAATGGAGGGGGCATCGCTGAAGCTTTCTTT
clone_size: NA; d_call: TRBD1; j_call: TRBJ2-3; v_call: TRBV30; cdr3_aa: CAWIPGGQGADTQYF; cdr3_nt: TGTGCCTGGATTCCCGGGGGACAGGGAGCAGATACGCAGTATTTT
clone_size: NA; d_call: TRBD2; j_call: TRBJ2-1; v_call: TRBV6-5; cdr3_aa: CASSSRTSGREDEQFF; cdr3_nt: TGTGCCAGCAGTTCGAGGACTAGCGGGAGGGAGGATGAGCAGTTCTTC
clone_size: few; d_call: TRBD1; j_call: TRBJ2-7; v_call: TRBV6-5; cdr3_aa: CASSYSRQGAGEQYF; cdr3_nt: TGTGCCAGCAGTTACTCTAGACAGGGGGCGGGTGAGCAGTACTTC
clone_size: NA; d_call: NA; j_call: TRBJ1-3; v_call: TRBV12-1; cdr3_aa: CASSLDSSGNTIYF; cdr3_nt: TGTGCCAGCAGCTTGGACAGCTCTGGAAACACCATATATTTT
clone_size: once; d_call: TRBD1; j_call: TRBJ1-2; v_call: TRBV19; cdr3_aa: CASSASGTGFGSYGYTF; cdr3_nt: TGTGCCAGTAGTGCCTCCGGGACAGGGTTTGGTAGCTATGGCTACACCTTC
clone_size: NA; d_call: NA; j_call: TRBJ1-2; v_call: TRBV3-1/TRBV3-2; cdr3_aa: CASSLRQSYGYTF; cdr3_nt: TGTGCCAGCAGCCTCAGACAGAGCTATGGCTACACCTTC
clone_size: few; d_call: NA; j_call: TRBJ2-5; v_call: TRBV7-8; cdr3_aa: CASSLGGRGNQETQYF; cdr3_nt: TGTGCCAGCAGCTTAGGTGGCAGGGGAAACCAAGAGACCCAGTACTTC
clone_size: NA; d_call: TRBD1; j_call: TRBJ2-7; v_call: TRBV18; cdr3_aa: CASSAGTGLIYEQYF; cdr3_nt: TGTGCCAGCTCAGCCGGGACAGGATTAATTTACGAGCAGTACTTC
clone_size: few; d_call: NA; j_call: TRBJ1-3; v_call: TRBV24-1; cdr3_aa: CATSDKGTGNTIYF; cdr3_nt: TGTGCCACCAGTGACAAGGGGACTGGAAACACCATATATTTT
clone_size: NA; d_call: NA; j_call: TRBJ2-7; v_call: TRBV5-1; cdr3_aa: CASTGTSSYEQYF; cdr3_nt: TGCGCCAGCACCGGGACATCCTCCTACGAGCAGTACTTC
clone_size: NA; d_call: TRBD1; j_call: TRBJ1-4; v_call: TRBV24-1; cdr3_aa: CATSAGPTGINEKLFF; cdr3_nt: TGTGCCACCAGTGCGGGCCCGACAGGGATTAATGAAAAACTGTTTTTT
clone_size: few; d_call: NA; j_call: TRBJ1-1; v_call: TRBV6-1; cdr3_aa: CASSDQGWTEAFF; cdr3_nt: TGTGCCAGCAGTGATCAGGGGTGGACTGAAGCTTTCTTT
clone_size: NA; d_call: NA; j_call: TRBJ2-3; v_call: TRBV5-1; cdr3_aa: CASSLDGASTDTQYF; cdr3_nt: TGCGCCAGCAGCTTGGACGGTGCTAGCACAGATACGCAGTATTTT
clone_size: NA; d_call: NA; j_call: TRBJ2-2; v_call: TRBV19; cdr3_aa: CASSIGTDRVSGELFF; cdr3_nt: TGTGCCAGTAGTATAGGGACCGACAGAGTCTCGGGGGAGCTGTTTTTT
clone_size: NA; d_call: TRBD2; j_call: TRBJ2-2; v_call: TRBV9; cdr3_aa: CASSVAIVAGGPGELFF; cdr3_nt: TGTGCCAGCAGCGTAGCCATCGTAGCGGGAGGGCCCGGGGAGCTGTTTTTT
clone_size: NA; d_call: NA; j_call: TRBJ1-4; v_call: TRBV7-3; cdr3_aa: CASSRTGTNEKLFF; cdr3_nt: TGTGCCAGCTCAAGAACCGGAACTAATGAAAAACTGTTTTTT
clone_size: NA; d_call: TRBD1; j_call: TRBJ2-3; v_call: TRBV5-1; cdr3_aa: CASSLDGQGADTQYF; cdr3_nt: TGCGCCAGCAGCTTGGATGGACAGGGGGCAGATACGCAGTATTTT
clone_size: NA; d_call: TRBD1; j_call: TRBJ2-5; v_call: TRBV7-9; cdr3_aa: CASSQQGVVETQYF; cdr3_nt: TGTGCCAGCAGCCAACAGGGGGTGGTCGAGACCCAGTACTTC
clone_size: once; d_call: NA; j_call: TRBJ2-3; v_call: TRBV19; cdr3_aa: CASSIAAASGDTQYF; cdr3_nt: TGTGCCAGTAGTATAGCCGCAGCGTCTGGAGATACGCAGTATTTT
clone_size: NA; d_call: TRBD2; j_call: TRBJ2-5; v_call: TRBV7-2; cdr3_aa: CASSLSGSRETQYF; cdr3_nt: TGTGCCAGCAGCTTAAGCGGGAGCAGAGAGACCCAGTACTTC
clone_size: once; d_call: TRBD2; j_call: TRBJ2-7; v_call: TRBV5-4; cdr3_aa: CASRPSGSRHEQYF; cdr3_nt: TGTGCCAGCAGGCCTAGCGGGAGCCGGCACGAGCAGTACTTC
clone_size: NA; d_call: TRBD2; j_call: TRBJ2-3; v_call: TRBV11-3; cdr3_aa: CASSLVPQPQQREVVDTQYF; cdr3_nt: TGTGCCAGCAGCTTAGTTCCCCAGCCCCAACAGCGGGAGGTAGTAGATACGCAGTATTTT
clone_size: NA; d_call: TRBD1; j_call: TRBJ1-6; v_call: TRBV2; cdr3_aa: CASRYTGGNSPLHF; cdr3_nt: TGTGCCAGCAGATATACAGGGGGTAATTCACCCCTCCACTTT
clone_size: NA; d_call: NA; j_call: TRBJ2-3; v_call: TRBV6-5; cdr3_aa: CASKRGIATDTQYF; cdr3_nt: TGTGCCAGCAAAAGAGGTATTGCCACAGATACGCAGTATTTT
clone_size: NA; d_call: NA; j_call: TRBJ1-3; v_call: TRBV7-9; cdr3_aa: CASSLSRSGNTIYF; cdr3_nt: TGTGCCAGCAGCTTATCCCGCTCTGGAAACACCATATATTTT
clone_size: NA; d_call: NA; j_call: TRBJ1-2; v_call: TRBV30; cdr3_aa: CAWSDLDSYTF; cdr3_nt: TGTGCCTGGAGTGACCTGGACAGCTACACCTTC
clone_size: NA; d_call: NA; j_call: TRBJ1-5; v_call: TRBV18; cdr3_aa: CASSPLSGADQPQHF; cdr3_nt: TGTGCCAGCTCACCACTCAGCGGAGCCGATCAGCCCCAGCATTTT
clone_size: once; d_call: NA; j_call: TRBJ2-1; v_call: TRBV7-2; cdr3_aa: CASSLGRASYNEQFF; cdr3_nt: TGTGCCAGCAGCTTAGGGCGGGCCTCCTACAATGAGCAGTTCTTC